The 17 T cell receptor beta chains given below trace back to one sample, sequenced in a study of cytomegalovirus exposure and HLA in healthy donors. PCR used 60 Vbeta primers and 13 Jbeta primers. Produced via immunoSEQ multiplex PCR; TCRdb's table is partial and in-frame only. The sample yields over 130,000 clones, more than 75% seen once. Sequencing was performed on PBMCs. The receptors shown here come from a man in his forties or fifties in good health and CMV-seronegative.

Turning to this clone: Compared with germline, one end of the junction differs, possibly owing to a read error. This sequence joins TRBV18 and TRBJ1-4; 11 positions match TRBD1. The CDR3 sequence is 18 residues long. Germline V lookup: CDR1 KGHSH, CDR2 LQKENI. This chain's CDR3 is CASSPREGQGAPNGKLFF. The CDR3, as DNA: TGTGCCAGCTCACCACGTGAAGGACAGGGGGCGCCCAATGGAAAACTGTTTTTT.

The V gene is TRBV6-1, the J gene TRBJ2-7; tentatively, D is TRBD1 (6 bases). The CDR3 sequence is 13 residues long. V was shortened by 5 bases and J by 5 bases, with 13 bases between the two germline ends. The germline V gene encodes CDR1 MNHNS and CDR2 SASEGT. The DNA of the CDR3 is TGTGCCAGCAGTCCCAACAGGGTTAACGAGCAGTACTTC. It specifies CASSPNRVNEQYF.

The chain joins TRBV5-1 to TRBJ2-1; 7 bases fit TRBD1. The V and J ends lost 5 bases and 7 bases, in that order; junction bases with no gene match: 12. This CDR3 has 15 amino acids. Germline V gene lookup returns CDR1 SGHRS and CDR2 YFSETQ. CDR3 region: CASRSTGPFMNEQFF. Written as DNA, the CDR3 is TGCGCCAGCAGATCGACAGGGCCGTTCATGAATGAGCAGTTCTTC.

In this sample, this clone turned up a few times. The chain recombines TRBV5-1 with TRBJ1-2, with D possibly being TRBD1 (6 bases). The length of the CDR3 is 15 residues. The V gene lost 1 base and the J gene lost 0 bases, with 10 bases spanning the gap. Germline loops: CDR1 SGHRS, CDR2 YFSETQ. DNA of the CDR3: TGCGCCAGCAGCTTGAGGGCAGGGGCTAACTATGGCTACACCTTC. Its translation is CASSLRAGANYGYTF.

The chain employs TRBV30 and TRBJ2-5; D is unresolved. With the DNA end fitting TRBJ2-7 better, the J assignment may be wrong. CDR1 and CDR2 (germline): GTSNPN, SVGIG (reference sequence). There are 11 residues in the CDR3. CDR3 nucleotide sequence: TGTGCCTGGAGTGTACTGTACGAGCAGTACTTC. It specifies CAWSVLYEQYF.

This chain uses TRBV5-4 with TRBJ2-3, with 9 bases that match TRBD2. The CDR3 consists of 17 residues. Losses at the gene ends were 0 bases for V and 3 bases for J; bases not matched to a gene: 8. The germline gives CDR1 SGHNT, CDR2 YYREEE (reference sequence). CDR3 in amino acids: CASSLEGGGALTDTQYF. CDR3 DNA sequence: TGTGCCAGCAGCTTGGAGGGCGGGGGGGCCTTAACAGATACGCAGTATTTT.

The CDR3 is CASRTRAASYEKLFF. In DNA form, the CDR3 reads TGTGCCAGTAGAACTAGGGCAGCTTCATATGAAAAACTGTTTTTT. The rearrangement joins TRBV19 to TRBJ1-4; D gene unclear. This CDR3 spans 15 amino acids. Between the trimmed V and J ends, which lost 6 bases and 6 bases, there was a span of 17 bases. From germline, CDR1 is LNHDA and CDR2 SQIVND (reference sequence).

This clone was seen more than once but under ten times. The chain joins TRBV27 to TRBJ2-3; TRBD2 aligns across 8 bases. CDR1 is MNHEY, CDR2 SMNVEV, per germline (reference sequence). The CDR3 length is 15 residues. The V gene end was trimmed by 6 bases and the J gene end by 10 bases; junction bases not matched to a gene: 15. CDR3 in amino acids: CASRAGTRRSTAQYF. For the CDR3, the DNA is TGTGCCAGCAGAGCCGGGACTAGAAGAAGTACGGCGCAGTATTTT.

A remark on this clone: This CDR3 is also generated by other DNA sequences in the sample. V usage is TRBV5-4 and J usage is TRBJ2-5; TRBD2 matches at 8 bases. The CDR3 has 17 residues. Germline CDR1 is SGHNT and CDR2 is YYREEE (reference sequence). V lost 0 bases, J lost 2 bases, and 9 bases stayed unmatched. CDR3 sequence: CASSLDRLARDQETQYF. CDR3 coding DNA: TGTGCCAGCAGCTTGGATCGACTAGCGAGAGATCAAGAGACCCAGTACTTC.

V gene TRBV6-1 combines with J gene TRBJ2-3, with TRBD2 matching 14 bases. CDR1 MNHNS and CDR2 SASEGT come from the germline V gene. J gave up 5 bases and V 4 bases, and 8 bases lay outside the gene matches. This CDR3 is 17 amino acids long. This CDR3 is CASSAPGLAGVLDTQYF. The DNA of the CDR3 is TGTGCCAGCAGTGCGCCGGGACTAGCGGGAGTACTAGATACGCAGTATTTT.

This sequence joins TRBV19 and TRBJ1-1; D call uncertain. Germline loops: CDR1 LNHDA, CDR2 SQIVND (reference sequence). Trimming removed 7 bases from V and 0 bases from J, with 9 bases in between. The CDR3 has 13 amino acids. The CDR3 loop is CASTQQMNTEAFF. The CDR3 DNA is TGTGCCAGTACACAGCAGATGAACACTGAAGCTTTCTTT.

The chain links TRBV6-5 to TRBJ1-1; tentative D call: TRBD1 (6 bases). The length of the CDR3 is 15 residues. Trimming took 5 bases from V and 4 from J, leaving 17 bases between them. Per germline, CDR1 MNHEY and CDR2 SVGAGI. The CDR3 is CASSPRGGAGTEAFF. For the CDR3, the DNA is TGTGCCAGCAGTCCCCGGGGGGGGGCTGGCACTGAAGCTTTCTTT.

In its sample, this clone was seen a few times. The chain combines TRBV6-1 with TRBJ2-1; 7 bases map to TRBD1. Germline CDR1 reads MNHNS; CDR2 reads SASEGT. Unmatched junction bases numbered 10, after V lost 4 bases and J lost 7 bases. This CDR3 has 15 residues. The CDR3 protein is CASSGGQTKKNEQFF. DNA for the CDR3: TGTGCCAGCAGTGGGGGACAGACTAAAAAAAATGAGCAGTTCTTC.

The chain uses TRBV7-6 and TRBJ2-3, with 9 bases aligning to TRBD2. Germline loops: CDR1 SGHVS, CDR2 FNYEAQ. V lost 1 base to trimming and J lost 5 bases; unmatched junction nucleotides: 10. The CDR3 is 17 amino acids. This chain's CDR3 is CASSLGGAGGPGDTQYF. The CDR3 DNA reads TGTGCCAGCAGCTTAGGAGGTGCGGGGGGGCCAGGAGATACGCAGTATTTT.

This clone was seen only once. The chain combines TRBV11-3 with TRBJ2-5; 7 nucleotides match TRBD2. The J segment lost 5 bases and the V segment lost 6 bases, leaving 9 bases of the junction unmatched. The germline CDR1 and CDR2 sequences are SGHNT and YENEEA. The CDR3 length is 14 residues. The CDR3 protein is CASSRREGKETQYF. The CDR3 bases are TGTGCCAGCAGTCGAAGGGAGGGGAAGGAGACCCAGTACTTC.

J is TRBJ2-2 and V is TRBV6-1; no clear D gene. The germline CDR1 and CDR2 sequences are MNHNS and SASEGT. CDR3 length: 15 amino acids. The V end lost 10 bases, the J end lost 0 bases, and 15 bases lay between the germline ends. CDR3 region: CATRKSNANTGELFF. Here the CDR3 DNA reads TGTGCCACTCGAAAGAGTAACGCGAACACCGGGGAGCTGTTTTTT.

This chain links TRBV5-1 with TRBJ2-3, with 8 bases aligning to TRBD2. Per germline, CDR1 SGHRS and CDR2 YFSETQ. CDR3 length equals 19 residues. With 3 bases clipped from V and 0 bases from J, the junction kept 15 bases outside the gene matches. The CDR3 reads CASSSAWAAGATSTDTQYF. The CDR3 nucleotides are TGCGCCAGCAGCTCCGCCTGGGCAGCGGGGGCTACTAGCACAGATACGCAGTATTTT.